These 24 T cell receptor beta chains originate from one sample sequenced in a study of blood T cell repertoires in COVID-19. Only in-frame clones appear in the TCRdb table, and some are missing; sequencing was by immunoSEQ multiplex PCR. In the table there are 40,000 to 55,000 clones, 78% of which are singletons. Sequences were obtained from PBMCs or T cells enriched from blood (not recorded which). The receptor set was obtained from a woman aged 45-59 years with acute COVID-19.

The CDR3 loop reads CATSDFDCTYEQYF. The DNA for the CDR3 is TGTGCCACCAGTGATTTTGACTGTACCTACGAGCAGTACTTC. The chain combines TRBV24-1 with TRBJ2-7; D call uncertain. This CDR3 is 14 amino acids long. Germline-derived CDR1 and CDR2 are KGHDR and SFDVKD. V lost 1 base and J lost 2, with 8 bases in between.

This clone appeared a few times. V gene TRBV5-4 combines with J gene TRBJ1-1; D is unclear. V was shortened by 3 bases and J by 10 bases, with 13 bases between the two germline ends. Germline CDR1 and CDR2: SGHNT and YYREEE (reference sequence). The CDR3 totals 12 residues. This chain's CDR3 is CASSYGSGGAFF. CDR3 sequence (DNA): TGTGCCAGCAGCTACGGGAGCGGAGGAGCTTTCTTT.

This rearrangement joins TRBV21-1 to TRBJ2-1; TRBD2 is the table's D call and was not checked against the DNA. TRBV21-1 is a pseudogene locus. The CDR3 length is 16 residues. Written as DNA, the CDR3 is TGTGCCAGCAGCACCAAAGCGGGGGCACTATACAATGAGCAGTTCTTC. Translated, it gives CASSTKAGALYNEQFF.

This chain links TRBV7-8 with TRBJ1-6; possibly TRBD1 for D (5 bases). The V gene's germline CDR1 is SGHVS and CDR2 FQNEAQ. The CDR3 loop spans 15 amino acids. Trimming removed 5 bases from V and 8 bases from J, with 16 bases in between. This CDR3 reads CASSDWGEGDSPLHF. The CDR3 nucleotides read TGTGCCAGCAGCGACTGGGGGGAGGGAGATTCACCCCTCCACTTT.

The chain has TRBV19 and TRBJ1-6, with unresolved D. The germline CDR1 and CDR2 sequences are LNHDA and SQIVND (reference sequence). The CDR3 length is 16 residues. V lost 6 bases and J lost 0, with 12 bases in between. DNA of the CDR3: TGTGCCAGTAGCGAGACACTGAGCTCCTATAATTCACCCCTCCACTTT. The encoded protein is CASSETLSSYNSPLHF.

The V call is TRBV24-1, the J call TRBJ2-3; TRBD1 aligns across 12 bases. With V trimmed by 0 bases and J by 4 bases, 7 bases remained unmatched. From germline, CDR1 is KGHDR and CDR2 SFDVKD. The CDR3 has 18 amino acids. CDR3 DNA sequence: TGTGCCACCAGTGATTTGCAGGGGGACAGGGGGCGCCCAGATACGCAGTATTTT. It codes for CATSDLQGDRGRPDTQYF.

The chain combines TRBV7-8 with TRBJ1-5; unclear D gene. Trimming removed 1 base at V and 0 bases at J, with 4 bases between. CDR1 and CDR2 from the germline V gene are SGHVS and FQNEAQ. This CDR3 has 14 residues. This CDR3 reads CASSLEHSNQPQHF. The CDR3, as DNA: TGTGCCAGCAGCTTAGAGCATAGCAATCAGCCCCAGCATTTT. Full variable domain (remainder filled in from reference TRBV7-8 and TRBJ1-5): GAGVSQSPRYKVAKRGQDVALRCDPISGHVSLFWYQQALGQGPEFLTYFQNEAQLDKSGLPSDRFFAERPEGSVSTLKIQRTQQEDSAVYLCASSLEHSNQPQHFGDGTRLSIL.

This sequence joins TRBV27 and TRBJ1-1, with TRBD1 identical over 9 bases. The CDR3 is made up of 17 amino acids. J lost 4 bases, V lost 5 bases, and 14 bases had no gene match. Germline V gives CDR1 MNHEY, CDR2 SMNVEV (reference sequence). This CDR3 is CASSNTGGSLLTTEAFF. CDR3 DNA sequence: TGTGCCAGCAGTAATACAGGGGGCTCCCTTCTTACCACTGAAGCTTTCTTT.

This chain links TRBV5-5 with TRBJ1-4; D is perhaps TRBD1 (6 bases). CDR1 is SGHKS, CDR2 YYEKEE, per germline (reference sequence). CDR3 length: 16 residues. Trimming pared 2 bases from V and 5 bases from J, leaving 16 bases between. The CDR3 DNA follows: TGTGCCAGCAGCTTCATATGGACAGAGCCGAATGAAAAACTGTTTTTT. This sequence encodes CASSFIWTEPNEKLFF.

The rearrangement uses TRBV6-5 and TRBJ1-2; D is uncertain. CDR3 length: 13 residues. The V end lost 2 bases, the J end lost 2 bases, and 6 bases lay between the germline ends. Germline CDR1 and CDR2: MNHEY and SVGAGI. The CDR3, as DNA: TGTGCCAGCAGTTACGGCCGAAACTATGGCTACACCTTC. Translating gives CASSYGRNYGYTF.

The chain uses TRBV4-2 and TRBJ2-5; 10 nucleotides align to TRBD2. The CDR3 contains 16 residues. The junction had 5 bases not matched to a gene; V was cut back by 0 bases and J by 4 bases. Germline loops: CDR1 LGHNA, CDR2 YNFKEQ. CDR3 loop: CASSQDASGGRETQYF. The CDR3 nucleotides are TGTGCCAGCAGCCAAGATGCTAGCGGGGGACGAGAGACCCAGTACTTC.

The V and J genes are TRBV21-1 and TRBJ1-2; the table's D call of TRBD1 was not tested on the DNA. TRBV21-1 is a known pseudogene. The CDR3 runs 16 residues. CDR3 protein: CASSMTTGRFCYGYTF. The CDR3 coding sequence is TGTGCCAGCAGCATGACGACAGGTCGCTTTTGCTATGGCTACACCTTC.

V and J are TRBV19 and TRBJ2-5; 9 nucleotides align to TRBD2. After removal of 3 bases from V and 4 bases from J, the junction contained 6 bases not matched to a gene. This CDR3 contains 15 residues. Germline V gives CDR1 LNHDA, CDR2 SQIVND (reference sequence). The CDR3 loop reads CASSMRGGAGETQYF. CDR3 DNA: TGTGCCAGTAGTATGCGCGGGGGGGCCGGAGAGACCCAGTACTTC.

The chain recombines TRBV28 with TRBJ1-5, with a tentative D call TRBD1 (6 bases). The germline V gene has CDR1 MDHEN and CDR2 SYDVKM. The CDR3 loop spans 12 amino acids. With 3 bases removed from V and 7 bases from J, the gap between germline ends came to 7 bases. CDR3 sequence reads: CASSLTGQPQHF. The CDR3 nucleotides are TGTGCCAGCAGTTTGACAGGCCAGCCCCAGCATTTT. The whole variable domain, filled in from reference TRBV28 and TRBJ1-5, reads DVKVTQSSRYLVKRTGEKVFLECVQDMDHENMFWYRQDPGLGLRLIYFSYDVKMKEKGDIPEGYSVSREKKERFSLILESASTNQTSMYLCASSLTGQPQHFGDGTRLSIL.

This clone was observed a single time. J is TRBJ1-3 and V is TRBV2, with no clear D. The V and J ends lost 5 bases and 0 bases respectively, with 11 bases between them. This CDR3 contains 15 residues. Germline CDR1 and CDR2: SNHLY and FYNNEI. CDR3 residues: CASSWNRDSGNTIYF. DNA for the CDR3: TGTGCCAGCAGTTGGAACAGAGACTCTGGAAACACCATATATTTT.

The rearrangement links TRBV10-1 to TRBJ2-1, with 14 positions matching TRBD2. Germline V gene sequence: CDR1 WNHNN, CDR2 SYGVQD (reference sequence). CDR3 length: 15 amino acids. Losses at the gene ends were 5 bases for V and 7 bases for J; bases not matched to a gene: 4. The CDR3 reads CASSSRLAGGNEQFF. The CDR3 coding sequence is TGCGCCAGCAGTTCCAGACTAGCGGGGGGGAATGAGCAGTTCTTC.

This chain links TRBV7-6 with TRBJ2-1; possibly TRBD1 for D (7 bases). V was clipped by 8 bases and J by 4 bases, with 18 bases between them. The CDR3 length is 15 residues. The germline V gene has CDR1 SGHVS and CDR2 FNYEAQ. The CDR3 region is CASAFRGVKYNEQFF. DNA of the CDR3: TGTGCCAGCGCCTTCAGGGGGGTAAAATACAATGAGCAGTTCTTC.

The CDR3 is CASSPTGNTEAFF. The CDR3 coding sequence is TGTGCCAGCTCACCCACAGGGAACACTGAAGCTTTCTTT. J is TRBJ1-1 and V is TRBV18; weak D call: TRBD1 (5 bases). CDR3 length: 13 amino acids. The ends were cut back, 3 bases at V and 1 base at J, with 6 bases in the middle. Per germline, CDR1 KGHSH and CDR2 LQKENI.

This clone was picked up many times. This chain uses TRBV3-1 (or the pseudogene TRBV3-2) with TRBJ1-5; weak D call: TRBD1 (6 bases). Trimming removed 4 bases at V and 4 bases at J, with 8 bases between. Germline V gene lookup returns CDR1 LGHDT and CDR2 YNNKEL (reference sequence). The CDR3 extends over 13 amino acids. DNA for the CDR3: TGTGCCAGCAGCCTGGGGGCGAATCAGCCCCAGCATTTT. It is translated as CASSLGANQPQHF.

This chain joins TRBV11-2 and TRBJ2-6, with D unresolved. In germline, CDR1 is SGHAT, CDR2 FQNNGV. Between the trimmed V and J ends, which lost 5 bases and 4 bases, there was a span of 18 bases. The CDR3 sequence is 17 residues long. DNA of the CDR3: TGTGCCAGCAGCCCGGATTCGGCGGTTTTCGGGGCCAACGTCCTGACTTTC. Translated: CASSPDSAVFGANVLTF. Supplemented by reference TRBV11-2 and TRBJ2-6, the full variable domain reads EAGVAQSPRYKIIEKRQSVAFWCNPISGHATLYWYQQILGQGPKLLIQFQNNGVVDDSQLPKDRFSAERLKGVDSTLKIQPAKLEDSAVYLCASSPDSAVFGANVLTFGAGSRLTVL.

This clone was found a few times. The rearrangement joins TRBV6-6 to TRBJ1-3; a possible D gene is TRBD1 (6 bases). The CDR3 covers 14 residues. Per the germline V gene, CDR1 is MNHNY and CDR2 is SVGAGI (reference sequence). With 6 bases removed from V and 2 bases from J, the gap between germline ends came to 11 bases. The CDR3 loop reads CASSPRDTGNTIYF. CDR3 sequence (DNA): TGTGCCAGCAGCCCCAGGGACACTGGAAACACCATATATTTT.

The rearrangement joins TRBV29-1 to TRBJ2-3; TRBD2 agrees at 8 bases. The CDR3 is 14 residues long. Germline V gene sequence: CDR1 SQVTM, CDR2 ANQGSEA. The junction had 3 bases not matched to a gene; V was cut back by 4 bases and J by 0 bases. The CDR3 is CSVAGTRSTDTQYF. The CDR3 DNA is TGCAGCGTTGCGGGGACTAGGAGCACAGATACGCAGTATTTT.

This clone was found once. J is TRBJ2-3 and V is TRBV2, with D possibly being TRBD2 (6 bases). The length of the CDR3 is 15 residues. Trimming removed 6 bases at V and 0 bases at J, with 13 bases between. Germline CDR1 and CDR2: SNHLY and FYNNEI. The CDR3 DNA reads TGTGCCAGCAGGGCCCGGGCGGGAAGCACAGATACGCAGTATTTT. It specifies CASRARAGSTDTQYF.

The CDR3 DNA is TGTGCCAGTAGTGCCTCAGGACAGTACACAGATACGCAGTATTTT. It encodes CASSASGQYTDTQYF. The V and J genes are TRBV19 and TRBJ2-3; tentative D call: TRBD1 (6 bases). V was clipped by 5 bases and J by 2 bases, with 14 bases between them. The CDR3 is made up of 15 amino acids. Germline CDR1 LNHDA, CDR2 SQIVND (reference sequence). Supplemented by reference TRBV19 and TRBJ2-3, the full variable domain reads DGGITQSPKYLFRKEGQNVTLSCEQNLNHDAMYWYRQDPGQGLRLIYYSQIVNDFQKGDIAEGYSVSREKKESFPLTVTSAQKNPTAFYLCASSASGQYTDTQYFGPGTRLTVL.